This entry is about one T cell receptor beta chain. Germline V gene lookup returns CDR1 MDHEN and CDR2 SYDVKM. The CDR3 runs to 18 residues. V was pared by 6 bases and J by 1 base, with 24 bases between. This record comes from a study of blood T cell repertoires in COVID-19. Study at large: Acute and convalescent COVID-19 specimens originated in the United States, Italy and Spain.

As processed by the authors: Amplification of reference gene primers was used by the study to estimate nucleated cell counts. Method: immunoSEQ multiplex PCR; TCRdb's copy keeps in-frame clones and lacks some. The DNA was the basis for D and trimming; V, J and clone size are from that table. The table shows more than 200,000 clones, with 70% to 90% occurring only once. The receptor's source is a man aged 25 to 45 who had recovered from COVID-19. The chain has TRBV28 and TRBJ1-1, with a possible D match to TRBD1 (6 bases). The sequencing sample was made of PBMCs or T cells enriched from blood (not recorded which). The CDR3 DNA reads TGTGCCAGCAGATTCTCAACTTCAACCACAGGGCAGAACACTGAAGCTTTCTTT. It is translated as CASRFSTSTTGQNTEAFF.